The 4 T cell receptor beta chains below all came from one sample that was sequenced in a study of T cell repertoires in cytomegalovirus infection. TCRdb re-called the reads through MiXCR, storing one row per CDR3 protein. The sample contains around 450,000 distinct CDR3 sequences, approximately 11% of which appear only once. Sequenced: PBMCs. These receptors originate from a human donor in good health (CMV status not recorded). Some clones in this sample may be carry-over from other donors' samples.

The sample holds many counts of this clonotype. The gene calls are TRBV7-6 and TRBJ2-1, with a weak D call TRBD2 (6 bases). Germline V lookup: CDR1 SGHVS, CDR2 FNYEAQ. Trimming left V 5 bases short and J 4 bases short, with 15 bases between. The length of the CDR3 is 15 residues. The CDR3 sequence is CASSGIRGKYNEQFF. In nucleotides, the CDR3 is TGTGCCAGCAGCGGGATCCGGGGGAAGTACAATGAGCAGTTCTTC.

V and J are TRBV11-2 and TRBJ1-1, with D perhaps TRBD1 (6 bases). With 6 bases removed from V and 10 bases from J, the gap between germline ends came to 30 bases. The CDR3 has 17 amino acids. Per the germline V gene, CDR1 is SGHAT and CDR2 is FQNNGV. DNA of the CDR3: TGTGCCAGCAGGACTATTAGGGGGGACCGGAGAGGAGGATCAGCTTTCTTT. Protein sequence: CASRTIRGDRRGGSAFF.

This clonotype occurred a few times. The genes are TRBV29-1 and TRBJ2-2; tentatively, D is TRBD1 or TRBD2 (5 bases each). CDR3 length: 14 residues. V lost 6 bases to trimming and J lost 7 bases, with 18 bases between them. The V gene's germline CDR1 is SQVTM and CDR2 ANQGSEA. The CDR3 region has the DNA TGCAGCGTCGCCCCCGGGACGCCCTACGGGGAGCTGTTTTTT. It encodes CSVAPGTPYGELFF.

This clonotype was seen at least ten times. This sequence joins TRBV28 and TRBJ1-2; D is perhaps TRBD1 (5 bases). The CDR3 has 14 amino acids. The ends were cut back, 7 bases at V and 1 base at J, with 13 bases in the middle. The germline V gene has CDR1 MDHEN and CDR2 SYDVKM. Here the CDR3 reads CASTGGNLNYGYTF. The CDR3 coding sequence is TGTGCCAGCACGGGGGGAAACCTTAACTATGGCTACACCTTC.